The T cell receptor (beta chain) described here comes from a study of T-cell reconstitution after alpha-beta-depleted transplantation in children. The CDR3 is 13 residues long. The ends lost 8 bases at V and 5 bases at J; junction bases unmatched: 8. Per the germline V gene, CDR1 is SQVTM and CDR2 is ANQGSEA. Using unique molecular identifiers, the investigators prepared the TCRbeta library. MiXCR, applied by TCRdb to the PCR reads, yields one record per CDR3 protein. The data hold some 500,000 distinct CDR3 sequences, with about 30% observed a single time. The sample here was PBMCs from the stem cell graft donor, taken from the stem cell graft. V and J are TRBV29-1 and TRBJ1-5; 8 bases fit TRBD1. This receptor was taken from a human donor who donated a stem cell graft to a child with aplastic anemia. The CDR3 DNA follows: TGCAGCTCGTCCCAGGGGGCGGATCAGCCCCAGCATTTT. It codes for CSSSQGADQPQHF.